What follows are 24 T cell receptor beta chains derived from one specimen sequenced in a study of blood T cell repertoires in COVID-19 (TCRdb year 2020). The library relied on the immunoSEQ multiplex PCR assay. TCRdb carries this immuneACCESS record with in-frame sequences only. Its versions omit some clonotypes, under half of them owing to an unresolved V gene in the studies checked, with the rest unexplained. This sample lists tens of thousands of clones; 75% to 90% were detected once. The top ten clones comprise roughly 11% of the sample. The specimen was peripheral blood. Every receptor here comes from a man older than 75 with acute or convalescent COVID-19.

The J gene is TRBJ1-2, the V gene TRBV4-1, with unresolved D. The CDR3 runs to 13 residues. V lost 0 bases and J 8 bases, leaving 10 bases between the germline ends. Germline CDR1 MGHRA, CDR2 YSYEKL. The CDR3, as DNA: TGCGCCAGCAGCCAAGAGGGCCCTTGGGGCTACACCTTC. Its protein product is CASSQEGPWGYTF.

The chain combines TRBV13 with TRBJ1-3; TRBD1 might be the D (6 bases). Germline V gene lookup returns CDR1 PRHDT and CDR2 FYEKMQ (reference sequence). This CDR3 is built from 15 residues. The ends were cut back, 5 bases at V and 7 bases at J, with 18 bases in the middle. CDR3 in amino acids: CASSLNGRGGNTIYF. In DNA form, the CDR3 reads TGTGCCAGCAGCCTAAACGGCAGGGGAGGGAACACCATATATTTT.

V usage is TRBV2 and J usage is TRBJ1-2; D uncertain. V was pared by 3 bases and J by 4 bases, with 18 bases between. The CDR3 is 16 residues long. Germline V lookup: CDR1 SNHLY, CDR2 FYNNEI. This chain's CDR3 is CASSDFRPGWTYGYTF. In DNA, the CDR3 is TGTGCCAGCAGTGATTTCCGGCCGGGGTGGACCTATGGCTACACCTTC.

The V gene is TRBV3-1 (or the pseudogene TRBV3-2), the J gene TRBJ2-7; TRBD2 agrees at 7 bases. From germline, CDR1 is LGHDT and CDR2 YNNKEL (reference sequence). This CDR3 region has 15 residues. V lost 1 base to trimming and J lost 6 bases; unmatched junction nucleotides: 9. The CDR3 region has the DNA TGTGCCAGCAGCCAAGGGAGCGGGGCCCCACGCGAGCAGTACTTC. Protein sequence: CASSQGSGAPREQYF.

The CDR3 spells CASRSGLSGGPSQETQYF. The CDR3 DNA sequence: TGCGCCAGCAGGTCGGGACTAAGCGGGGGGCCGAGTCAAGAGACCCAGTACTTC. The chain links TRBV5-1 to TRBJ2-5; TRBD2 agrees at 9 bases. Germline CDR1 is SGHRS and CDR2 is YFSETQ. Trimming cost V 5 bases and J 2 bases; bases outside gene matches: 16. The CDR3 contains 18 residues. The full variable domain, in which reference TRBV5-1 and TRBJ2-5 provide the parts outside the CDR3, is KAGVTQTPRYLIKTRGQQVTLSCSPISGHRSVSWYQQTPGQGLQFLFEYFSETQRNKGNFPGRFSGRQFSNSRSEMNVSTLELGDSALYLCASRSGLSGGPSQETQYFGPGTRLLVL.

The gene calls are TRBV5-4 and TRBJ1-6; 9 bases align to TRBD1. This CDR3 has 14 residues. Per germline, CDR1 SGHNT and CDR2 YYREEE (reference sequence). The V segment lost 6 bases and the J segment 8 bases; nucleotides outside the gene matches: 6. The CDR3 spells CASTRDREDSPLHF. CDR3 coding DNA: TGTGCCAGCACCAGGGACAGGGAAGATTCACCCCTCCACTTT.

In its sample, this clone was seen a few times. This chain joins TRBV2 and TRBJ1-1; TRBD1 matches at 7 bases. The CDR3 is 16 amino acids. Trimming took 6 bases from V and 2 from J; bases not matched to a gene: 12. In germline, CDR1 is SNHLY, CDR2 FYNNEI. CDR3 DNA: TGTGCCAGCAGGAAGCGTCCAGGGACAGTCAACACTGAAGCTTTCTTT. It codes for CASRKRPGTVNTEAFF.

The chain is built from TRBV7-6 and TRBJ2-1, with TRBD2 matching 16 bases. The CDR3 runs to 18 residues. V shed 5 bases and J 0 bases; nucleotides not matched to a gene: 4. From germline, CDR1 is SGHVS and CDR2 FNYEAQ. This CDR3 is CASSQGLAGGLSYNEQFF. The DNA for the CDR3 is TGTGCCAGCAGCCAGGGACTAGCGGGAGGGCTCTCCTACAATGAGCAGTTCTTC. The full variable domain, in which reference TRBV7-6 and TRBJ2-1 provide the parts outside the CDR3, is GAGVSQSPRYKVTKRGQDVALRCDPISGHVSLYWYRQALGQGPEFLTYFNYEAQQDKSGLPNDRFSAERPEGSISTLTIQRTEQRDSAMYRCASSQGLAGGLSYNEQFFGPGTRLTVL.

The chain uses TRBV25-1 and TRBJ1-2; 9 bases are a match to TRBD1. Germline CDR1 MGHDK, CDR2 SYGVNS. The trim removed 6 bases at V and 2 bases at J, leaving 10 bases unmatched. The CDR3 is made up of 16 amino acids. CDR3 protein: CASSHLTQGANYGYTF. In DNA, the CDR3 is TGTGCCAGCAGCCATCTAACACAGGGGGCCAACTATGGCTACACCTTC.

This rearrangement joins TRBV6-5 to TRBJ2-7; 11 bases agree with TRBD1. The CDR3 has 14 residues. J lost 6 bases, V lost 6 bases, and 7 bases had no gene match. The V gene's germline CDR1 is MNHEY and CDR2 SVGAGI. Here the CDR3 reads CASRPRGTGGEQYF. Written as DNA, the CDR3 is TGTGCCAGCAGACCCCGAGGGACAGGGGGCGAGCAGTACTTC.

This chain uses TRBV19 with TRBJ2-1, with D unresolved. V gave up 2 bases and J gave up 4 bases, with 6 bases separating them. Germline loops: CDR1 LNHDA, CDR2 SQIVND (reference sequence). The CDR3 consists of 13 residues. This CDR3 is CASSISSYNEQFF. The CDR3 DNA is TGTGCCAGTAGTATATCCTCGTACAATGAGCAGTTCTTC.

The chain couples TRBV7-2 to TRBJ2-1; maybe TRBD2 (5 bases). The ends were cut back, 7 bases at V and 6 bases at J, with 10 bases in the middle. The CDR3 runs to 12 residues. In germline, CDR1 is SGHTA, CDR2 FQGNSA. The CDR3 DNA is TGTGCCAGCACCCTCGGGGTCAATGAGCAGTTCTTC. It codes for CASTLGVNEQFF.

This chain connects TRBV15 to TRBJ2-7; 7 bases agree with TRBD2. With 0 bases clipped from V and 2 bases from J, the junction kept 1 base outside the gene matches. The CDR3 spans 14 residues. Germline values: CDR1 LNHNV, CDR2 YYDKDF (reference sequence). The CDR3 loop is CATSREGGAYEQYF. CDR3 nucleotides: TGTGCCACCAGCAGAGAGGGGGGGGCCTACGAGCAGTACTTC.

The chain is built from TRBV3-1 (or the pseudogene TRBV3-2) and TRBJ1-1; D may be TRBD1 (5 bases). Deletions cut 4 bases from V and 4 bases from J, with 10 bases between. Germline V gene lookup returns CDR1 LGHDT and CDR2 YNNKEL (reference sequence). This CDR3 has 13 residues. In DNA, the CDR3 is TGTGCCAGCAGCCCCCGCGGGGGCACTGAAGCTTTCTTT. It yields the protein CASSPRGGTEAFF.

Here the CDR3 reads CASSEGRGSGEQFF. The CDR3 region has the DNA TGTGCCAGCAGTGAAGGCAGGGGATCCGGTGAGCAGTTCTTC. The genes are TRBV2 and TRBJ2-1, with D perhaps TRBD1 (6 bases). The CDR3 totals 14 residues. With 1 base removed from V and 9 bases from J, the gap between germline ends came to 13 bases. Per the germline V gene, CDR1 is SNHLY and CDR2 is FYNNEI.

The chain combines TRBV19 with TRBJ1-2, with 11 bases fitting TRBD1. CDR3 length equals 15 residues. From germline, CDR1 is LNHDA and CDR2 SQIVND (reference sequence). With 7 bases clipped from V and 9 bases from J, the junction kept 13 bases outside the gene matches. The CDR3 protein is CASTTGTGGILSYTF. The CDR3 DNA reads TGTGCCAGTACCACTGGGACAGGGGGGATATTGAGCTACACCTTC.

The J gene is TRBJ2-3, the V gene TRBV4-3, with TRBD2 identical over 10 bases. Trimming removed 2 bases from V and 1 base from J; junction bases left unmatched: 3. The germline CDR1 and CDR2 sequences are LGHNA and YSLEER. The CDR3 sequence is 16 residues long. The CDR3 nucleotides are TGCGCCAGCAGCCAAAGCGGGAGGGCCGGCACAGATACGCAGTATTTT. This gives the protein CASSQSGRAGTDTQYF.

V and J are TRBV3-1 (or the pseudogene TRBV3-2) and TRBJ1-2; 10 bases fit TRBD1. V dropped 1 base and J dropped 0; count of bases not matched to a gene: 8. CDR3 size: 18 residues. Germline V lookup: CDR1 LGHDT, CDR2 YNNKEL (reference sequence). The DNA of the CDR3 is TGTGCCAGCAGCCAAGGCGGGGGACAGGGGTCGTCTAACTATGGCTACACCTTC. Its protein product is CASSQGGGQGSSNYGYTF.

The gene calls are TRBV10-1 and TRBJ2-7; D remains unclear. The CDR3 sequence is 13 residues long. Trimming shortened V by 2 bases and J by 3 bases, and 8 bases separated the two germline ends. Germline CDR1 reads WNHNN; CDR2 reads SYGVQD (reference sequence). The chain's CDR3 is CASSETSGYEQYF. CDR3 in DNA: TGCGCCAGCAGTGAGACCTCGGGCTACGAGCAGTACTTC.

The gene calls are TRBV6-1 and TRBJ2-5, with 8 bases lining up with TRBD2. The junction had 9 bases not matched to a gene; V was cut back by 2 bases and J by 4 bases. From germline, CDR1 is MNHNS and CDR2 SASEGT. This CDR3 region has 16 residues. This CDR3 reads CASSERGGLARETQYF. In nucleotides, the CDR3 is TGTGCCAGCAGTGAACGCGGGGGGCTAGCACGAGAGACCCAGTACTTC.

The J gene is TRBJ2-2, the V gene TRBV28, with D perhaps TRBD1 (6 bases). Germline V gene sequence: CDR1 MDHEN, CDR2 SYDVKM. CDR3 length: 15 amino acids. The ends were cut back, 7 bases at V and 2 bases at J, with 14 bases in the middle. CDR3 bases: TGTGCCAGCATCCTGGGGGCAGTTAACACCGGGGAGCTGTTTTTT. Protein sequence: CASILGAVNTGELFF.

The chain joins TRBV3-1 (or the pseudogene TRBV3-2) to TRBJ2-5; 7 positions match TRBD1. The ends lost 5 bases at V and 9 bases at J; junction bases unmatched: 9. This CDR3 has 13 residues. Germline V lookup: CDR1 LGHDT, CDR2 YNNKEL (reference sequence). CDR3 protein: CASSDRQGAAQYF. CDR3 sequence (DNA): TGTGCCAGCAGCGACCGACAGGGTGCGGCCCAGTACTTC.

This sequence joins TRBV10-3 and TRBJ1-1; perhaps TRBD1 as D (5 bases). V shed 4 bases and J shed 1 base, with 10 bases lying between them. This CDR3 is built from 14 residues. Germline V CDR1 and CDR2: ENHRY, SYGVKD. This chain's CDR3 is CAISGWQGNTEAFF. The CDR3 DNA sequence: TGTGCCATCAGTGGGTGGCAGGGGAACACTGAAGCTTTCTTT.

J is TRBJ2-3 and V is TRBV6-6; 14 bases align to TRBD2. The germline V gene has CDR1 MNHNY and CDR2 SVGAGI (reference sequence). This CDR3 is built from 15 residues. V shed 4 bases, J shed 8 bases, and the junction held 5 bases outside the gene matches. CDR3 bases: TGTGCCAGCAGTTCTCCGGGACTAGCGGGGGTTACGCAGTATTTT. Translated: CASSSPGLAGVTQYF.